This passage covers 21 T cell receptor beta chains from one sample sequenced in a study of lymphopenia after photon versus proton radiotherapy. Clones were sequenced by immunoSEQ multiplex PCR, and TCRdb holds only the in-frame ones, with some missing. The sample records around 50,000 clones, about 81% being singletons. The specimen comprised peripheral blood, sampled from a patient treated with proton-based radiotherapy. These receptors were collected from a man aged 55 to 70 with pancreatic cancer.

This clone was detected once. This chain connects TRBV5-4 to TRBJ2-7, with 8 bases lining up with TRBD2. The length of the CDR3 is 14 residues. V gave up 4 bases and J gave up 7 bases; unmatched junction bases: 10. Germline-derived CDR1 and CDR2 are SGHNT and YYREEE (reference sequence). The CDR3 protein is CASSPEGREVEQYF. The CDR3 region has the DNA TGTGCCAGCAGCCCGGAGGGGCGGGAGGTGGAGCAGTACTTC.

The chain is built from TRBV6-5 and TRBJ1-2; TRBD1 matches 8 bases. Germline V gene data show CDR1 as MNHEY and CDR2 as SVGAGI. The trim removed 6 bases at V and 4 bases at J, leaving 4 bases unmatched. The CDR3 is made up of 13 amino acids. The CDR3 here is CASSSGGSYGYTF. For the CDR3, the DNA is TGTGCCAGCAGCTCAGGGGGCAGCTATGGCTACACCTTC.

The chain employs TRBV7-8 and TRBJ1-6; TRBD1 is a possible D gene (5 bases). The CDR3 runs to 15 residues. CDR1 SGHVS and CDR2 FQNEAQ come from the germline V gene. V lost 3 bases and J lost 7, with 13 bases in between. This chain's CDR3 is CASSLTDSKNSPLHF. CDR3 bases: TGTGCCAGCAGCTTGACAGACAGTAAAAATTCACCCCTCCACTTT.

This chain uses TRBV7-2 with TRBJ2-5; D possibly corresponds to TRBD1 (5 bases). There are 14 residues in the CDR3. The germline gives CDR1 SGHTA, CDR2 FQGNSA. Trimming removed 3 bases at V and 5 bases at J, with 13 bases between. This chain's CDR3 is CASSFAGSGETQYF. The CDR3 DNA is TGTGCCAGCAGCTTCGCAGGGTCAGGGGAGACCCAGTACTTC.

The V gene is TRBV4-1, the J gene TRBJ2-2; 11 bases map to TRBD2. V was pared by 4 bases and J by 4 bases, with 17 bases of the junction left unmatched. The CDR3 has 20 amino acids. Germline CDR1 MGHRA, CDR2 YSYEKL. The CDR3 region has the DNA TGCGCCAGCAGCCCGCCGGGACTAGCGGCCTTGGGTGGTAGCACCGGGGAGCTGTTTTTT. Amino acid sequence: CASSPPGLAALGGSTGELFF.

The chain recombines TRBV9 with TRBJ1-4; no clear D. This CDR3 spans 15 amino acids. Trimming pared 4 bases from V and 7 bases from J, leaving 17 bases between. The germline V gene encodes CDR1 SGDLS and CDR2 YYNGEE. CDR3 loop: CASSTRGNHGEKLFF. The CDR3 DNA sequence: TGTGCCAGCAGCACCCGAGGGAACCACGGTGAAAAACTGTTTTTT.

This sequence joins TRBV5-1 and TRBJ2-2; D might be TRBD2 (6 bases). This CDR3 has 14 residues. V was shortened by 0 bases and J by 6 bases, with 9 bases between the two germline ends. Germline V gene lookup returns CDR1 SGHRS and CDR2 YFSETQ. The CDR3 loop is CASSLDPGAGELFF. CDR3 coding DNA: TGCGCCAGCAGCTTGGACCCGGGGGCCGGGGAGCTGTTTTTT.

A remark on this clone: The identical CDR3 is also encoded by other nucleotide sequences in the sample. The CDR3 is CASGSTGNTEAFF. The CDR3 DNA reads as TGTGCTAGTGGCTCGACAGGGAACACTGAAGCTTTCTTT. The chain joins TRBV12-5 to TRBJ1-1, with D maybe TRBD1 (6 bases). Trimming took 6 bases from V and 1 from J, leaving 9 bases between them. CDR3 size: 13 residues. Germline CDR1 and CDR2: LGHNT and FRNRAP.

The V call is TRBV5-6, the J call TRBJ2-7, with 8 bases matching TRBD2. The CDR3 runs 15 residues. Germline V lookup: CDR1 SGHDT, CDR2 YYEEEE. After removal of 1 base from V and 9 bases from J, the junction contained 12 bases not matched to a gene. The CDR3 loop is CASSLSREGGLRQYF. The DNA of the CDR3 is TGTGCCAGCAGCTTGAGCCGGGAGGGAGGGTTACGGCAGTACTTC.

The V call is TRBV18, the J call TRBJ2-7, with 9 nucleotides matching TRBD1. CDR3 size: 14 residues. In germline, CDR1 is KGHSH, CDR2 LQKENI. Losses at the gene ends were 5 bases for V and 3 bases for J; bases not matched to a gene: 5. This CDR3 is CASSSRDRVYEQYF. In DNA, the CDR3 is TGTGCCAGCTCAAGCCGGGACAGGGTCTACGAGCAGTACTTC. The full variable domain, its missing parts supplied by reference TRBV18 and TRBJ2-7, is NAGVMQNPRHLVRRRGQEARLRCSPMKGHSHVYWYRQLPEEGLKFMVYLQKENIIDESGMPKERFSAEFPKEGPSILRIQQVVRGDSAAYFCASSSRDRVYEQYFGPGTRLTVT.

This rearrangement joins TRBV5-4 to TRBJ1-2; 7 bases agree with TRBD1. Germline V gene lookup returns CDR1 SGHNT and CDR2 YYREEE (reference sequence). CDR3 size: 13 residues. Unmatched junction bases numbered 6, after V lost 5 bases and J lost 5 bases. DNA for the CDR3: TGTGCCAGCAGAGCGGGGACAGATTATGGCTACACCTTC. Protein sequence: CASRAGTDYGYTF.

V and J are TRBV19 and TRBJ2-2; D may correspond to TRBD1 or TRBD2 (5 bases each). The V and J ends lost 8 bases and 7 bases respectively, with 14 bases between them. The CDR3 sequence is 13 residues long. From germline, CDR1 is LNHDA and CDR2 SQIVND (reference sequence). CDR3 nucleotide sequence: TGTGCCAGTCAGGGACCCCCGGGCGGGGAGCTGTTTTTT. This sequence encodes CASQGPPGGELFF. Full variable domain (remainder filled in from reference TRBV19 and TRBJ2-2): DGGITQSPKYLFRKEGQNVTLSCEQNLNHDAMYWYRQDPGQGLRLIYYSQIVNDFQKGDIAEGYSVSREKKESFPLTVTSAQKNPTAFYLCASQGPPGGELFFGEGSRLTVL.

The rearrangement joins TRBV28 to TRBJ1-1, with 7 positions matching TRBD1. The germline V gene encodes CDR1 MDHEN and CDR2 SYDVKM. There are 15 residues in the CDR3. V gave up 10 bases and J gave up 4 bases; unmatched junction bases: 15. The CDR3 DNA reads TGTGCCACGAGAGGGCAAGGGGGCTCGGGCACTGAAGCTTTCTTT. This encodes CATRGQGGSGTEAFF.

In DNA form, the CDR3 reads TGTGCCAGCAGCCCAGGCAGGGGCACTGAAGCTTTCTTT. It codes for CASSPGRGTEAFF. The V call is TRBV7-2, the J call TRBJ1-1, with D maybe TRBD1 (6 bases). CDR3 length: 13 residues. The V gene lost 5 bases and the J gene lost 4 bases, with 11 bases spanning the gap. Germline CDR1 and CDR2: SGHTA and FQGNSA. The full variable domain, rest sourced from reference TRBV7-2 and TRBJ1-1, is GAGVSQSPSNKVTEKGKDVELRCDPISGHTALYWYRQSLGQGLEFLIYFQGNSAPDKSGLPSDRFSAERTGGSVSTLTIQRTQQEDSAVYLCASSPGRGTEAFFGQGTRLTVV.

In its sample, this clone was seen once. The chain uses TRBV11-3 and TRBJ1-1, with D perhaps matching TRBD1 (6 bases). The CDR3 spans 12 residues. Trimming left V 3 bases short and J 7 bases short, with 9 bases between. CDR1 is SGHNT, CDR2 YENEEA, per germline. DNA for the CDR3: TGTGCCAGCAGCTTGGGGGACATTGAAGCTTTCTTT. Translated: CASSLGDIEAFF.

The rearrangement joins TRBV18 to TRBJ1-2; possible D gene TRBD1, 6 bases. The germline gives CDR1 KGHSH, CDR2 LQKENI. This CDR3 spans 13 amino acids. Trimming left V 4 bases short and J 4 bases short, with 10 bases between. Written as DNA, the CDR3 is TGTGCCAGCTCACGCGGGGGGGCCTATGGCTACACCTTC. Amino acid sequence: CASSRGGAYGYTF. The whole variable domain, filled in from reference TRBV18 and TRBJ1-2, reads NAGVMQNPRHLVRRRGQEARLRCSPMKGHSHVYWYRQLPEEGLKFMVYLQKENIIDESGMPKERFSAEFPKEGPSILRIQQVVRGDSAAYFCASSRGGAYGYTFGSGTRLTVV.

The chain has TRBV7-3 and TRBJ1-1; no clear D. The CDR3 has 13 amino acids. From germline, CDR1 is SGHTA and CDR2 FQGTGA. V was clipped by 3 bases and J by 4 bases, with 9 bases between them. Here the CDR3 DNA reads TGTGCCAGCAGCTTGACCAGCTCCACTGAAGCTTTCTTT. As protein: CASSLTSSTEAFF.

The V call is TRBV2, the J call TRBJ2-1; 9 nucleotides align to TRBD1. CDR3 length: 16 amino acids. The V gene's germline CDR1 is SNHLY and CDR2 FYNNEI. With V trimmed by 7 bases and J by 7 bases, 14 bases remained unmatched. The CDR3 spells CASNGPLGTGNNEQFF. The CDR3 bases are TGTGCCAGCAACGGCCCCCTCGGGACAGGGAATAATGAGCAGTTCTTC.

The chain employs TRBV28 and TRBJ2-7, with D hard to call. CDR3 size: 12 residues. CDR1 is MDHEN, CDR2 SYDVKM, per germline. Trimming pared 3 bases from V and 0 bases from J, leaving 3 bases between. CDR3 nucleotides: TGTGCCAGCAGTTTCTCCTCCTACGAGCAGTACTTC. Residues: CASSFSSYEQYF. Looking up the rest from reference TRBV28 and TRBJ2-7 gives the full variable domain: DVKVTQSSRYLVKRTGEKVFLECVQDMDHENMFWYRQDPGLGLRLIYFSYDVKMKEKGDIPEGYSVSREKKERFSLILESASTNQTSMYLCASSFSSYEQYFGPGTRLTVT.

The chain has TRBV5-1 and TRBJ1-4; D gene ambiguous. CDR3 size: 16 residues. V was cut by 4 bases and J by 8 bases, with 21 bases left in between. Germline V CDR1 and CDR2: SGHRS, YFSETQ. As DNA, the CDR3 is TGCGCCAGCAGCCCCGGTGGGCAGACCCTACGGGAAAAACTGTTTTTT. This encodes CASSPGGQTLREKLFF.

This chain joins TRBV5-1 and TRBJ2-1, with D maybe TRBD2 (6 bases). This CDR3 comprises 16 residues. The germline V gene encodes CDR1 SGHRS and CDR2 YFSETQ. V gave up 5 bases and J gave up 4 bases, with 19 bases separating them. The CDR3 reads CASRPREGNDYNEQFF. The CDR3 DNA reads as TGCGCCAGCAGGCCGCGGGAAGGCAACGATTACAATGAGCAGTTCTTC.